The present T cell receptor beta chain was sequenced within a study of blood T cell repertoires in COVID-19. Study information: COVID-19 samples from acute and convalescent phases originated in the United States, Italy and Spain. The analysed material was cDNA or gDNA that came from T cells, B-cell-depleted T cells, or PBMCs.

The V end was cut by 5 bases, the J end by 0 bases, with 22 bases between. The germline V gene encodes CDR1 SGHAT and CDR2 FQNNGV. This CDR3 is built from 18 residues. Sequencing used immunoSEQ multiplex PCR; TCRdb keeps in-frame clones, though not all of them. This table holds 300,000 to 350,000 clones, 88% found once. Those designated as exposed participants met a COVID-19 case within 2 weeks before study entry. The chain carries TRBV11-2 and TRBJ1-1, with D maybe TRBD1 (6 bases). This TCR derives from a woman aged 25 to 39 who had been exposed to COVID-19. The specimen sequenced was PBMCs or T cells enriched from blood (not recorded which). The CDR3 nucleotides read TGTGCCAGCAGCCTACCGAGGATACAGGGCTTAGTGAACACTGAAGCTTTCTTT. Translating gives CASSLPRIQGLVNTEAFF.